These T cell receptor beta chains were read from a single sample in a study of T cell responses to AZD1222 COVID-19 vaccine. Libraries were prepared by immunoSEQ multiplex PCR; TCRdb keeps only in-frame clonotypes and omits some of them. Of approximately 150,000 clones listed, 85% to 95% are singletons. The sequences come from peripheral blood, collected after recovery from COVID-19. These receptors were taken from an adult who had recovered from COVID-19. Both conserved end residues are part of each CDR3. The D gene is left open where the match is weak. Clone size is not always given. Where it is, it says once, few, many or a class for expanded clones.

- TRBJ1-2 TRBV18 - CASSPDSNYGYTF TGTGCCAGCTCACCGGACAGTAACTATGGCTACACCTTC
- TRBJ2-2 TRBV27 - CASSVRVGRELFF TGTGCCAGCAGTGTGAGGGTGGGCCGGGAGCTGTTTTTT
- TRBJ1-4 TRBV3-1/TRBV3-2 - CASRSRAGSTNEKLFF TGTGCCAGCAGATCCAGGGCAGGGTCAACTAATGAAAAACTGTTTTTT
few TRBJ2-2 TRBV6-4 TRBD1 CASSEFSAGGTGELFF TGTGCCAGCAGTGAGTTTTCGGCAGGGGGCACCGGGGAGCTGTTTTTT
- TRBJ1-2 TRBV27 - CASSLLPGNYGYTF TGTGCCAGCAGTTTACTCCCAGGGAACTATGGCTACACCTTC
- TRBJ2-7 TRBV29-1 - CSVEDRGDYEQYF TGCAGCGTTGAAGATCGAGGGGACTACGAGCAGTACTTC
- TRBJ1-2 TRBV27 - CASSFAGPPRNSYGYTF TGTGCCAGCAGTTTTGCGGGACCCCCGAGAAACTCCTATGGCTACACCTTC
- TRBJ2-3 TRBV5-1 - CASSQGDTQYF TGCGCCAGCAGCCAGGGAGATACGCAGTATTTT
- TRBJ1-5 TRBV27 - CASSLSRGQYSNQPQHF TGTGCCAGCAGTTTAAGCAGGGGTCAATATAGCAATCAGCCCCAGCATTTT
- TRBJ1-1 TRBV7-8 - CASSLGLGNTEAFF TGTGCCAGCAGCTTAGGGCTAGGGAACACTGAAGCTTTCTTT
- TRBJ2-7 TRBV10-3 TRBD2 CAISWGLAVSYEQYF TGTGCCATCAGCTGGGGACTAGCAGTGAGCTACGAGCAGTACTTC
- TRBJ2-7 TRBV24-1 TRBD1 CATSDARDSSYEQYF TGTGCCACCAGTGATGCACGGGACAGCTCCTACGAGCAGTACTTC
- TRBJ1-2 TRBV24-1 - CATSVGANYGYTF TGTGCCACCAGTGTCGGGGCGAACTATGGCTACACCTTC
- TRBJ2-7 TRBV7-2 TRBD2 CASSPGTSGRKLYEQYF TGTGCCAGCAGCCCCGGGACTAGCGGGAGAAAGCTCTACGAGCAGTACTTC
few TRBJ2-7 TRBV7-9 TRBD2 CASSLGGSGSNEQYF TGTGCCAGCAGCTTAGGGGGTAGCGGGAGTAACGAGCAGTACTTC
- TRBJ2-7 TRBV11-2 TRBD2 CASSSHSGTIPEQYF TGTGCCAGCAGCTCGCATAGCGGGACAATCCCCGAGCAGTACTTC
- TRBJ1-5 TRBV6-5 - CASSSYRGNQPQHF TGTGCCAGCAGTTCCTACAGGGGCAATCAGCCCCAGCATTTT
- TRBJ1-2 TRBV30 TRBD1 CAKDRGNNYGYTF TGTGCCAAAGACAGGGGAAACAACTATGGCTACACCTTC
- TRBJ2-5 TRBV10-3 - CAIRAQGQETQYF TGTGCCATCAGAGCCCAGGGACAAGAGACCCAGTACTTC
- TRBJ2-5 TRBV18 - CASSLGLRETQYF TGTGCCAGCTCACTGGGGCTGCGAGAGACCCAGTACTTC
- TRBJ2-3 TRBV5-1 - CASSLATGTDTQYF TGCGCCAGCAGCTTGGCAACAGGCACCGATACGCAGTATTTT
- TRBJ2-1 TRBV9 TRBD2 CASGAGGRLAGFEQFF TGTGCCAGCGGCGCGGGAGGGAGACTAGCGGGTTTTGAGCAGTTCTTC
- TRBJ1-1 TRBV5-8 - CASSLEWGKNTEAFF TGTGCCAGCAGCTTGGAATGGGGCAAGAACACTGAAGCTTTCTTT
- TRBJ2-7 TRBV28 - CASITTVPYEQYF TGTGCCAGCATTACGACAGTTCCCTACGAGCAGTACTTC
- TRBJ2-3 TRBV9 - CASKGERDTQYF TGTGCCAGCAAGGGCGAGAGGGATACGCAGTATTTT
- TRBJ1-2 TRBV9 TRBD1 CASSAQSGGPYGYTF TGTGCCAGCAGCGCTCAATCAGGGGGCCCCTATGGCTACACCTTC
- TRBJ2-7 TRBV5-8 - CASSRQGGSYEQYF TGTGCCAGCAGCCGGCAGGGCGGTTCCTACGAGCAGTACTTC
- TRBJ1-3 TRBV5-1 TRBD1 CASSFQGGDSGNTIYF TGCGCCAGCAGCTTCCAGGGGGGAGACTCTGGAAACACCATATATTTT